This entry concerns a single TCR beta chain. Its antigen is not known. The sample belongs to a study of OX40 agonist ivuxolimab in advanced cancers. General study results and limits: The expanded peripheral T cells' antigen specificity was not determined. Normalized T-cell clonal expansion was also low in a subset of nonresponders. Relative to CD4+ cells, CD8+ T cells on average had more expanded clones.

TCRdb's table, derived via immunoSEQ multiplex PCR, lists solely in-frame clones and lacks some. The data show around 37,000 clones, with 75% to 85% seen just once and 15% to 20% held by the top ten. Here the sequenced sample was CD4+ or CD8+ T cells sorted from blood, taken in a trial of the OX40 agonist ivuxolimab. The receptor's source is an adult with an advanced solid tumor such as melanoma, head and neck, liver or kidney cancer.

DNA of the CDR3: TGTGCCAGTAGTATCGGGGAGGCAGACCAAGAGACCCAGTACTTC. Amino acids: CASSIGEADQETQYF. The chain links TRBV19 to TRBJ2-5, with D perhaps matching TRBD2 (6 bases). CDR1 and CDR2 (germline): LNHDA, SQIVND (reference sequence). The CDR3 is made up of 15 amino acids. V was cut by 3 bases and J by 0 bases, with 11 bases left in between.